What follows are 30 T cell receptor beta chains derived from one specimen sequenced in a study of T cells in localized non-small cell lung cancer. Using immunoSEQ multiplex PCR, the repertoire was profiled, and TCRdb retains in-frame clones only, with some absent. Of 35,000 or so clones detected, roughly 88% appear once; the ten largest clones hold less than 3.5%. Sequencing used peripheral blood, obtained before any cancer treatment. The receptors derive from a woman aged 35 to 70 with stage I lung adenocarcinoma.

The genes are TRBV11-1 and TRBJ1-2, with 9 bases aligning to TRBD1. CDR3 length: 14 residues. V dropped 7 bases and J dropped 4; count of bases not matched to a gene: 7. Germline V gives CDR1 SGHAT, CDR2 FQDESV (reference sequence). The CDR3 is CASTPGQGGYGYTF. The CDR3 nucleotides are TGTGCCAGCACTCCGGGACAGGGAGGCTATGGCTACACCTTC.

This rearrangement joins TRBV16 to TRBJ2-7; TRBD2 is a possible D gene (6 bases). The CDR3 consists of 12 residues. Trimming pared 0 bases from V and 9 bases from J, leaving 9 bases between. Germline loops: CDR1 KGHSY, CDR2 FQNENV. In DNA, the CDR3 is TGTGCCAGCAGCCAATCGAGGGGAGGGCAGTACTTC. Its translation is CASSQSRGGQYF. The full variable domain, completed using reference TRBV16 and TRBJ2-7, is GEEVAQTPKHLVRGEGQKAKLYCAPIKGHSYVFWYQQVLKNEFKFLISFQNENVFDETGMPKERFSAKCLPNSPCSLEIQATKLEDSAVYFCASSQSRGGQYFGPGTRLTVT.

This sequence joins TRBV6-1 and TRBJ2-1, with D perhaps matching TRBD1 (5 bases). The CDR3 has 16 residues. The germline gives CDR1 MNHNS, CDR2 SASEGT. V was clipped by 3 bases and J by 4 bases, with 16 bases between them. CDR3 residues: CASSDQGTSLYNEQFF. The DNA of the CDR3 is TGTGCCAGCAGTGATCAGGGCACCTCCCTATACAATGAGCAGTTCTTC.

This chain connects TRBV19 to TRBJ1-5, with D uncertain. CDR1 and CDR2 (germline): LNHDA, SQIVND (reference sequence). This CDR3 region has 12 residues. V gave up 6 bases and J gave up 5 bases, with 8 bases separating them. The CDR3 DNA sequence: TGTGCCAGTAGACTGCCTTATCAGCCCCAGCATTTT. Protein product: CASRLPYQPQHF.

This clone was seen more than once but under ten times. The chain is built from TRBV5-8 and TRBJ1-3; 9 positions match TRBD1. CDR1 and CDR2 from the germline V gene are SGHTS and YDEGEE. V shed 1 base, J shed 2 bases, and the junction held 4 bases outside the gene matches. The CDR3 runs 16 residues. For the CDR3, the DNA is TGTGCCAGCAGCTTGACAGGGGGCATGGCTGGAAACACCATATATTTT. Its protein is CASSLTGGMAGNTIYF.

The V and J genes are TRBV7-9 and TRBJ1-1, with TRBD1 identical over 9 bases. Germline CDR1 reads SEHNR; CDR2 reads FQNEAQ (reference sequence). V lost 2 bases and J lost 0; bases outside the gene matches: 13. This CDR3 has 19 amino acids. The CDR3 loop is CASSLYLQGASSVNTEAFF. CDR3 nucleotide sequence: TGTGCCAGCAGCTTATACTTACAGGGGGCGTCGTCGGTGAACACTGAAGCTTTCTTT.

The gene calls are TRBV28 and TRBJ1-1, with 8 bases lining up with TRBD1. The J segment lost 7 bases and the V segment lost 5 bases, leaving 9 bases of the junction unmatched. From germline, CDR1 is MDHEN and CDR2 SYDVKM. This CDR3 region has 14 residues. As DNA, the CDR3 is TGTGCCAGCAGTACCCGGACAGGGAGGAATGAAGCTTTCTTT. Encoded protein: CASSTRTGRNEAFF. The whole variable domain, filled in from reference TRBV28 and TRBJ1-1, reads DVKVTQSSRYLVKRTGEKVFLECVQDMDHENMFWYRQDPGLGLRLIYFSYDVKMKEKGDIPEGYSVSREKKERFSLILESASTNQTSMYLCASSTRTGRNEAFFGQGTRLTVV.

The gene calls are TRBV28 and TRBJ2-3; 7 bases fit TRBD1. V lost 5 bases, J lost 6 bases, and 5 bases stayed unmatched. Germline V lookup: CDR1 MDHEN, CDR2 SYDVKM. The CDR3 runs 13 residues. CDR3 sequence (DNA): TGTGCCAGCAGTATAGGGGGCGCGGATACGCAGTATTTT. The encoded protein is CASSIGGADTQYF.

The gene calls are TRBV19 and TRBJ2-3, with 9 nucleotides matching TRBD2. CDR3 size: 15 residues. With 4 bases clipped from V and 3 bases from J, the junction kept 5 bases outside the gene matches. The germline gives CDR1 LNHDA, CDR2 SQIVND (reference sequence). CDR3 coding DNA: TGTGCCAGTAGTAGCGGGAGGGCCAGAACAGATACGCAGTATTTT. This gives the protein CASSSGRARTDTQYF.

The rearrangement joins TRBV29-1 to TRBJ1-4; 10 nucleotides align to TRBD1. V dropped 3 bases and J dropped 10; count of bases not matched to a gene: 5. Germline assignment: CDR1 SQVTM and CDR2 ANQGSEA. The CDR3 spans 13 residues. CDR3 protein: CSVDGQGGGKLFF. CDR3 in DNA: TGCAGCGTTGACGGACAGGGGGGTGGAAAACTGTTTTTT. Full variable domain (rest looked up from reference TRBV29-1 and TRBJ1-4): SAVISQKPSRDICQRGTSLTIQCQVDSQVTMMFWYRQQPGQSLTLIATANQGSEATYESGFVIDKFPISRPNLTFSTLTVSNMSPEDSSIYLCSVDGQGGGKLFFGSGTQLSVL.

This rearrangement joins TRBV30 to TRBJ1-3; D is unresolved. Between the trimmed V and J ends, which lost 2 bases and 4 bases, there was a span of 6 bases. The CDR3 totals 12 residues. Germline V gene sequence: CDR1 GTSNPN, CDR2 SVGIG (reference sequence). CDR3 residues: CAWSSQGNTIYF. Written as DNA, the CDR3 is TGTGCCTGGAGTTCCCAGGGAAACACCATATATTTT.

The chain joins TRBV23-1 to TRBJ2-3; D uncertain. TRBV23-1 is noted as an ORF with a role that remains uncertain. The CDR3 has 13 amino acids. V gave up 3 bases and J gave up 0 bases, with 4 bases separating them. CDR3 coding DNA: TGCGCCAGCAGTCACCGTAGCACAGATACGCAGTATTTT. Translated: CASSHRSTDTQYF.

The chain has TRBV7-6 and TRBJ2-1; D is ambiguous. V was cut by 1 base and J by 4 bases, with 8 bases left in between. The V gene's germline CDR1 is SGHVS and CDR2 FNYEAQ. The CDR3 is made up of 14 amino acids. The CDR3 DNA is TGTGCCAGCAGCTTAGTCGGAGTTTACAATGAGCAGTTCTTC. It encodes CASSLVGVYNEQFF.

The rearrangement uses TRBV5-1 and TRBJ2-5, with D unresolved. The ends were cut back, 0 bases at V and 5 bases at J, with 8 bases in the middle. Germline CDR1 and CDR2: SGHRS and YFSETQ. The CDR3 is made up of 13 amino acids. The CDR3 DNA reads as TGCGCCAGCAGCTTGGAGAGTGCGGAGACCCAGTACTTC. Translating it yields CASSLESAETQYF.

The V and J genes are TRBV28 and TRBJ1-5; TRBD1 matches 7 bases. Germline CDR1 MDHEN, CDR2 SYDVKM. J gave up 1 base and V 5 bases, and 8 bases lay outside the gene matches. The CDR3 is 16 amino acids. The CDR3 DNA reads as TGTGCCAGCAGTCTCAGGGGGTTTTGGAGCAATCAGCCCCAGCATTTT. It is translated as CASSLRGFWSNQPQHF.

The chain recombines TRBV7-9 with TRBJ1-4; D is perhaps TRBD1 (5 bases). The V end was cut by 5 bases, the J end by 5 bases, with 12 bases between. Germline V lookup: CDR1 SEHNR, CDR2 FQNEAQ (reference sequence). The CDR3 length is 14 residues. CDR3 in DNA: TGTGCCAGCAGCAGCCGGGACGCAAATGAAAAACTGTTTTTT. Translation gives CASSSRDANEKLFF.

To note about this clone: Mismatch with germline at one junction end may stem from a read error. The chain is built from TRBV9 and TRBJ1-4, with 8 bases identical to TRBD1. The CDR3 totals 15 residues. Per the germline V gene, CDR1 is SGDLS and CDR2 is YYNGEE. The CDR3: CASSVQGASQEAQIF. CDR3 sequence (DNA): TGTGCCAGCAGCGTCCAGGGGGCCTCCCAAGAAGCCCAAATTTTT.

This chain links TRBV27 with TRBJ1-1; D gene unclear. Germline CDR1 and CDR2: MNHEY and SMNVEV (reference sequence). CDR3 length: 11 amino acids. The germline V and J ends were trimmed by 6 bases and 7 bases, with 9 bases remaining between them. CDR3 protein: CASRLDNEAFF. DNA of the CDR3: TGTGCCAGCAGGCTCGATAATGAAGCTTTCTTT.

The V and J genes are TRBV28 and TRBJ2-7, with D perhaps TRBD1 (6 bases). This CDR3 contains 19 residues. Germline CDR1 reads MDHEN; CDR2 reads SYDVKM. V dropped 3 bases and J dropped 3 bases, with 27 bases sitting between them. The CDR3 DNA reads as TGTGCCAGCAGTTTCGTAAGTGTGTTTAGGACAGTTAAAAGCTACGAGCAGTACTTC. Translating gives CASSFVSVFRTVKSYEQYF.

CDR3 coding DNA: TGTGCCAGCAGTTGGACAGGGGAAGGCTACACCTTC. The encoded protein is CASSWTGEGYTF. The J gene is TRBJ1-2, the V gene TRBV6-6; TRBD1 matches at 9 bases. Germline V CDR1 and CDR2: MNHNY, SVGAGI (reference sequence). The V segment lost 4 bases and the J segment 8 bases; nucleotides outside the gene matches: 2. The CDR3 covers 12 residues.

This sequence joins TRBV19 and TRBJ2-7, with TRBD1 identical over 7 bases. The CDR3 consists of 14 residues. The germline V gene encodes CDR1 LNHDA and CDR2 SQIVND (reference sequence). With 4 bases clipped from V and 5 bases from J, the junction kept 8 bases outside the gene matches. The chain's CDR3 is CASSSRQGVHEQYF. The CDR3 DNA reads as TGTGCCAGTAGTAGCCGACAGGGAGTCCACGAGCAGTACTTC.

This clone appeared once. J is TRBJ1-1 and V is TRBV5-1, with 8 bases that match TRBD1. This CDR3 has 19 residues. The junction had 19 bases not matched to a gene; V was cut back by 2 bases and J by 4 bases. Germline V gene data show CDR1 as SGHRS and CDR2 as YFSETQ. The CDR3 protein is CASSLRGRRETGEATEAFF. The DNA for the CDR3 is TGCGCCAGCAGCTTAAGAGGAAGAAGGGAGACAGGGGAAGCCACTGAAGCTTTCTTT.

The chain carries TRBV28 and TRBJ1-3; no definite D call. V was pared by 7 bases and J by 11 bases, with 12 bases between. Per the germline V gene, CDR1 is MDHEN and CDR2 is SYDVKM. The CDR3 contains 11 residues. CDR3 sequence (DNA): TGTGCCAGCACAGGCGGAAGGGCCATATATTTT. Its translation: CASTGGRAIYF.

The chain has TRBV5-1 and TRBJ2-7; tentative D call: TRBD2 (7 bases). The CDR3 spans 15 residues. Germline V gene data show CDR1 as SGHRS and CDR2 as YFSETQ. The ends were cut back, 4 bases at V and 7 bases at J, with 21 bases in the middle. The CDR3 DNA sequence: TGCGCCAGCAGCCGGGGGGACCGGGACACGGAGGAGCAGTACTTC. Translated, it gives CASSRGDRDTEEQYF.

The V and J genes are TRBV28 and TRBJ1-1; tentative D call: TRBD1 (6 bases). Trimming left V 3 bases short and J 3 bases short, with 20 bases between. The CDR3 is made up of 17 amino acids. Germline V gene sequence: CDR1 MDHEN, CDR2 SYDVKM. Written as DNA, the CDR3 is TGTGCCAGCAGTTTGGAGGACAGCGCACGCGGGGACACTGAAGCTTTCTTT. This gives the protein CASSLEDSARGDTEAFF.

The rearrangement uses TRBV2 and TRBJ2-2; TRBD1 is a possible D gene (5 bases). Germline assignment: CDR1 SNHLY and CDR2 FYNNEI. Trimming took off 6 bases at V and 8 bases at J, with 16 bases between the two ends. The CDR3 totals 14 residues. The CDR3 loop is CASRGRGEAGELFF. In DNA form, the CDR3 reads TGTGCCAGCAGGGGAAGGGGCGAAGCGGGGGAGCTGTTTTTT.

This chain connects TRBV6-9 to TRBJ2-7, with unresolved D. V lost 3 bases to trimming and J lost 2 bases, with 14 bases between them. The CDR3 loop spans 15 amino acids. Germline V gene data show CDR1 as MNHGY and CDR2 as SVAAGI. The CDR3 coding sequence is TGTGCCAGCAGTTACGTCCAGCTAGGAACCTACGAGCAGTACTTC. The encoded protein is CASSYVQLGTYEQYF.

This chain uses TRBV14 with TRBJ2-7; TRBD1 aligns across 7 bases. The V gene's germline CDR1 is SGHDN and CDR2 FVKESK. J lost 0 bases, V lost 4 bases, and 12 bases had no gene match. The CDR3 is 17 amino acids. CDR3 protein: CASSPRHAGTDSYEQYF. The CDR3 DNA sequence: TGTGCCAGCAGCCCAAGACACGCCGGGACAGACTCCTACGAGCAGTACTTC.

The genes are TRBV19 and TRBJ2-2, with D unclear. CDR1 and CDR2 (germline): LNHDA, SQIVND (reference sequence). Trimming left V 6 bases short and J 6 bases short, with 17 bases between. The CDR3 has 15 residues. CDR3 amino acids: CASRESHGSAGELFF. For the CDR3, the DNA is TGTGCCAGTAGAGAATCCCATGGCTCAGCCGGGGAGCTGTTTTTT.

The sample holds one count of this clone. The V and J genes are TRBV7-9 and TRBJ2-1, with D perhaps assigned TRBD1 or TRBD2 (5 bases each). CDR3 size: 16 residues. V was cut by 5 bases and J by 1 base, with 15 bases left in between. The germline gives CDR1 SEHNR, CDR2 FQNEAQ (reference sequence). CDR3 in amino acids: CASSPAGSLSYNEQFF. The CDR3 bases are TGTGCCAGCAGCCCCGCAGGGAGTCTATCCTACAATGAGCAGTTCTTC.